Shown below are 7 T cell receptor beta chains from a single sample sequenced in a study of blood T cell repertoires in COVID-19. Sequencing used immunoSEQ multiplex PCR; TCRdb keeps in-frame clones, though not all of them. The sample contains 100,000 to 120,000 clones, about four fifths of which appear only once. Input material: peripheral blood. The receptors derive from a woman aged 55-75 years with acute or convalescent COVID-19.

The chain combines TRBV11-1 with TRBJ2-6; D gene ambiguous. In germline, CDR1 is SGHAT, CDR2 FQDESV (reference sequence). The CDR3 runs to 13 residues. V was trimmed by 5 bases and J by 6 bases, leaving 8 bases between them. CDR3 DNA sequence: TGTGCCAGCAGCCCCCGAGCGGCCAACGTCCTGACTTTC. Translated: CASSPRAANVLTF. The full variable domain, its missing parts supplied by reference TRBV11-1 and TRBJ2-6, is EAEVAQSPRYKITEKSQAVAFWCDPISGHATLYWYRQILGQGPELLVQFQDESVVDDSQLPKDRFSAERLKGVDSTLKIQPAELGDSAMYLCASSPRAANVLTFGAGSRLTVL.

The chain links TRBV18 to TRBJ1-2; tentative D call: TRBD1 (5 bases). Germline V CDR1 and CDR2: KGHSH, LQKENI. The length of the CDR3 is 16 residues. Trimming left V 0 bases short and J 8 bases short, with 19 bases between. This CDR3 is CASSPPSSWGGYGYTF. CDR3 in DNA: TGTGCCAGCTCACCACCCAGTAGTTGGGGGGGGTACGGCTACACCTTC.

This chain uses TRBV7-9 with TRBJ2-1; tentative D call: TRBD2 (7 bases). The CDR3 length is 15 residues. Per the germline V gene, CDR1 is SEHNR and CDR2 is FQNEAQ (reference sequence). V was trimmed by 4 bases and J by 9 bases, leaving 19 bases between them. The CDR3 reads CASSSSGRGVREQFF. Here the CDR3 DNA reads TGTGCCAGCAGCTCCTCGGGGAGGGGGGTGCGTGAGCAGTTCTTC.

The gene calls are TRBV30 and TRBJ1-6, with 7 bases matching TRBD1. CDR3 size: 13 residues. V gave up 1 base and J gave up 10 bases; unmatched junction bases: 4. Germline lookup yields CDR1 GTSNPN and CDR2 SVGIG (reference sequence). CDR3 in DNA: TGTGCCTGGAGTGGACAGGGTGGCTCACCCCTCCACTTT. Translation: CAWSGQGGSPLHF.

CDR3 nucleotide sequence: TGTGCCAGCAGGTCCCCGGACGCGGGGAACGAGCAGTACTTC. Translation: CASRSPDAGNEQYF. This sequence joins TRBV2 and TRBJ2-7, with D maybe TRBD2 (6 bases). This CDR3 spans 14 amino acids. CDR1 SNHLY and CDR2 FYNNEI come from the germline V gene. V dropped 6 bases and J dropped 5 bases, with 17 bases sitting between them.

This clone came up once. The chain is built from TRBV4-3 and TRBJ2-5, with a weak D call TRBD1 (6 bases). Germline assignment: CDR1 LGHNA and CDR2 YSLEER. The V end lost 0 bases, the J end lost 2 bases, and 19 bases lay between the germline ends. This CDR3 is 18 amino acids long. The CDR3 coding sequence is TGCGCCAGCAGCCAAGATACGGGTAGGGGGAGACTACAAGAGACCCAGTACTTC. Translated: CASSQDTGRGRLQETQYF.

This clone was seen a handful of times. The chain has TRBV6-2 or TRBV6-3 and TRBJ2-5, with D tentatively TRBD2 (6 bases). V lost 6 bases and J lost 5, with 22 bases in between. Germline V lookup: CDR1 MNHEY, CDR2 SVGEGT. This CDR3 has 16 amino acids. CDR3 sequence: CASSPAGGLIGETQYF. CDR3 nucleotide sequence: TGTGCCAGCAGCCCCGCCGGGGGACTGATCGGGGAGACCCAGTACTTC.